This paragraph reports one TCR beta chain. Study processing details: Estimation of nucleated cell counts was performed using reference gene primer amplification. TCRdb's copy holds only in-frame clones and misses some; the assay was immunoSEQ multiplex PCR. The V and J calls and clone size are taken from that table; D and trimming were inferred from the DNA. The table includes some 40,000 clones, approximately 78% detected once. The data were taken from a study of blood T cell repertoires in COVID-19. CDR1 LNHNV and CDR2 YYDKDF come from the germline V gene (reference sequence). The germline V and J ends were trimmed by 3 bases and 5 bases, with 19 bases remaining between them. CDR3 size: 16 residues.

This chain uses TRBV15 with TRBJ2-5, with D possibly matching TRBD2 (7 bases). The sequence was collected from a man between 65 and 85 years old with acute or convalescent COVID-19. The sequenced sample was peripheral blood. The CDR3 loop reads CATSRRGEGLFETQYF. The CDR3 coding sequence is TGTGCCACCAGCAGGAGGGGGGAGGGCCTCTTTGAGACCCAGTACTTC.